This T cell receptor (beta chain) was sequenced for a study of T cells after posttransplantation cyclophosphamide. Turning to this clone: What it binds is not known.

The repertoire was sequenced with immunoSEQ multiplex PCR; TCRdb's copy has only in-frame clones and lacks some. The profile shows 15,000 to 18,000 clones, less than 90% of them singletons. Regarding the study as a whole: Later post-transplant blood repertoires were often dominated by donor CD8+ memory clones. TRB clonality was highly associated with recipient CMV seropositivity and reactivation. Tissue-infiltrating T cells from skin or gut overlapped little with blood T cells.

Controls had myeloablative marrow grafts with methotrexate and calcineurin inhibitor, sampled at 1 year. The CDR3 spans 11 residues. Germline lookup yields CDR1 SGHKS and CDR2 YYEKEE (reference sequence). Trimming took 6 bases from V and 9 from J, leaving 10 bases between them. The sequence was obtained from a male patient aged 18-29 years who received an allogeneic stem cell transplant from a related donor, was CMV-positive, and had no GVHD. Some of the T cells may derive from the graft donor. The source was PBMCs, collected 350 to 400 days after allogeneic stem cell transplant with calcineurin inhibitor and methotrexate. The J gene is TRBJ2-1, the V gene TRBV5-5; no firm D call. The CDR3 DNA sequence: TGTGCCAGCACCTTAAACAGTGAGCAGTTCTTC. It is translated as CASTLNSEQFF. Looking up the rest from reference TRBV5-5 and TRBJ2-1 gives the full variable domain: DAGVTQSPTHLIKTRGQQVTLRCSPISGHKSVSWYQQVLGQGPQFIFQYYEKEERGRGNFPDRFSARQFPNYSSELNVNALLLGDSALYLCASTLNSEQFFGPGTRLTVL.